This T cell receptor (beta chain) was obtained from a study of cytomegalovirus exposure and HLA in healthy donors. PCR was performed using 60 Vbeta and 13 Jbeta primers. Clones were sequenced by immunoSEQ multiplex PCR, and TCRdb holds only the in-frame ones, with some missing. The sample holds some 96,000 clones; roughly three quarters are singletons and the top ten take around 7.2%. Each donor's status was that of a healthy bone marrow donor. Study outcomes and limitations: Reportedly, diagnosis of cytomegalovirus status by the classifier showed high specificity and sensitivity. An analysis that was carried out later associated approximately 15,000 TCR beta sequences with HLA alleles at 0.05 false discovery rate. A missense DCLRE1C variant was associated with V- and J-gene trimming of TCR beta chains in a later analysis, and an independent cohort replicated the association.

Germline V gives CDR1 SNHLY, CDR2 FYNNEI. Trimming at V came to 6 bases and at J to 1 base, leaving 5 bases not matched to a gene. The CDR3 has 16 residues. This clone was recorded many times. Its matching antigen is unknown. This receptor was obtained from a female donor in good health and CMV-seronegative. V is TRBV2 and J is TRBJ2-2, with 10 nucleotides matching TRBD2. The specimen sequenced was PBMCs. The CDR3 DNA is TGTGCCAGCAGACCAAGACTAGCGGGGAACACCGGGGAGCTGTTTTTT. Its protein product is CASRPRLAGNTGELFF.